A single sample gave rise to the 8 T cell receptor beta chains below, sequenced in a study of blood T cells in healthy people across ages. A second PCR of about 7 to 12 cycles used a sample-barcoded 5' primer and a J-beta primer mix. MiXCR, run by TCRdb on the 5' RACE reads, gives a single entry per CDR3 protein. The profile shows 700,000 to 900,000 distinct CDR3 sequences, about 48% of them singletons. Sequenced sample: blood. These receptors all stem from an elderly man in good health.

The count of this clonotype is one. V and J are TRBV9 and TRBJ2-2; perhaps TRBD2 as D (5 bases). Between the trimmed V and J ends, which lost 0 bases and 4 bases, there was a span of 7 bases. From germline, CDR1 is SGDLS and CDR2 YYNGEE. This CDR3 region has 14 residues. The CDR3 sequence: CASSVVAGTGELFF. The CDR3 DNA is TGTGCCAGCAGCGTAGTGGCGGGCACCGGGGAGCTGTTTTTT. Variable domain in full (rest from reference TRBV9 and TRBJ2-2): DSGVTQTPKHLITATGQRVTLRCSPRSGDLSVYWYQQSLDQGLQFLIQYYNGEERAKGNILERFSAQQFPDLHSELNLSSLELGDSALYFCASSVVAGTGELFFGEGSRLTVL.

The rearrangement links TRBV5-1 to TRBJ2-4; D might be TRBD1 (5 bases). CDR3 size: 11 residues. CDR1 SGHRS and CDR2 YFSETQ come from the germline V gene. Trimming cost V 0 bases and J 15 bases, with 10 bases left between them. The CDR3 spells CASSLEDTWYF. Written as DNA, the CDR3 is TGCGCCAGCAGCTTGGAGGACACATGGTACTTC.

DNA for the CDR3: TGTGCCACCAGGGAGACAGGGGGCTATGGCTACACCTTC. Translated, it gives CATRETGGYGYTF. V and J are TRBV24-1 and TRBJ1-2; 9 nucleotides line up with TRBD1. This CDR3 region has 13 residues. The V and J ends lost 7 bases and 4 bases, in that order; junction bases with no gene match: 3. Germline CDR1 reads KGHDR; CDR2 reads SFDVKD.

The gene calls are TRBV6-1 and TRBJ2-7, with 8 bases fitting TRBD1. The CDR3 covers 18 residues. Losses at the gene ends were 7 bases for V and 5 bases for J; bases not matched to a gene: 22. Germline CDR1 MNHNS, CDR2 SASEGT. CDR3: CASIWKQHDRGQLDEQYF. The CDR3 DNA sequence: TGTGCCAGCATCTGGAAGCAACATGACAGGGGCCAGCTCGACGAGCAGTACTTC.

The V and J genes are TRBV12-3 or TRBV12-4 and TRBJ1-1, with 11 bases identical to TRBD1. J lost 5 bases, V lost 5 bases, and 7 bases had no gene match. The CDR3 is 15 amino acids. The CDR3 protein is CASSPDRGRWTEAFF. In DNA, the CDR3 is TGTGCCAGCAGTCCGGACAGGGGGCGGTGGACTGAAGCTTTCTTT.

The chain has TRBV28 and TRBJ2-3, with 7 nucleotides matching TRBD1. Unmatched junction bases numbered 9, after V lost 6 bases and J lost 3 bases. Germline V gene data show CDR1 as MDHEN and CDR2 as SYDVKM. The CDR3 covers 15 residues. The CDR3, as DNA: TGTGCCAGCAGCCCCCCGGACAGGATGACAGATACGCAGTATTTT. Its protein is CASSPPDRMTDTQYF.

This clonotype has only a few counts. V is TRBV9 and J is TRBJ2-5; D is possibly TRBD1 (5 bases). The CDR3 covers 18 residues. Germline V CDR1 and CDR2: SGDLS, YYNGEE. Trimming left V 0 bases short and J 1 base short, with 19 bases between. CDR3 sequence reads: CASSVAAPAGIGQETQYF. CDR3 DNA sequence: TGTGCCAGCAGCGTAGCCGCCCCCGCAGGGATCGGCCAAGAGACCCAGTACTTC. Drawing the rest from reference TRBV9 and TRBJ2-5, the complete variable domain is DSGVTQTPKHLITATGQRVTLRCSPRSGDLSVYWYQQSLDQGLQFLIQYYNGEERAKGNILERFSAQQFPDLHSELNLSSLELGDSALYFCASSVAAPAGIGQETQYFGPGTRLLVL.

This clonotype is a singleton in its sample. The chain combines TRBV7-9 with TRBJ2-3, with 14 bases identical to TRBD2. Germline CDR1 SEHNR, CDR2 FQNEAQ (reference sequence). V lost 5 bases, J lost 14 bases, and 18 bases stayed unmatched. The CDR3 has 17 residues. The CDR3 DNA reads TGTGCCAGCAGCCCACCCGGGACTAGCGGGAGAAGGAGATACGCGTATTTT. This gives the protein CASSPPGTSGRRRYAYF.